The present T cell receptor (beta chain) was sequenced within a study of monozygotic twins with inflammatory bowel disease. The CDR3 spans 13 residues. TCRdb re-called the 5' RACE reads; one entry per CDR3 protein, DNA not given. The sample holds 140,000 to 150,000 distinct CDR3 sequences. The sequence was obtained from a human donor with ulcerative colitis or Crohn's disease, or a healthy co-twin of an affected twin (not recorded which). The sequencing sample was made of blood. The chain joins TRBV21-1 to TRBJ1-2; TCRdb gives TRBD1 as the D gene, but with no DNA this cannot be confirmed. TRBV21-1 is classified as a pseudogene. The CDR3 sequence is CASSTSTVSGYTF.